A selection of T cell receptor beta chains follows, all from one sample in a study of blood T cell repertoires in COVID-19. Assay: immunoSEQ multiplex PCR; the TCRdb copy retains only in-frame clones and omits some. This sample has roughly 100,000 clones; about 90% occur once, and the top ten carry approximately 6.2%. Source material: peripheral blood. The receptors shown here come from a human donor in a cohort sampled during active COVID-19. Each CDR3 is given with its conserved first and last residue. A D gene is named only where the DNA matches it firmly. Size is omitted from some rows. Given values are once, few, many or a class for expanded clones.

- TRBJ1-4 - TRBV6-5 TGTGCCAGCAGTTACAGCGGAACTAATGAAAAACTGTTTTTT CASSYSGTNEKLFF
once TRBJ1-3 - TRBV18 TGTGCCAGCTCACCACCGAACAGGGTCGAGAACACCATATATTTT CASSPPNRVENTIYF
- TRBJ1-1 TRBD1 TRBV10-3 TGTGCCATCAGTAAACAGGGGGACACTGAAGCTTTCTTT CAISKQGDTEAFF
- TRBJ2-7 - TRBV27 TGTGCCAGCAGTTTATCTACAGGGAGTCACCACGAGCAGTACTTC CASSLSTGSHHEQYF
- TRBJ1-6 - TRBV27 TGTGCCAGCAGTTTGGGGCAGAGTAATTCACCCCTCCACTTT CASSLGQSNSPLHF
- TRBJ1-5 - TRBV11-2 TGTGCCAGCAGCTTAGTTTATTCGACGGACTTTCGGCCCCAGCATTTT CASSLVYSTDFRPQHF
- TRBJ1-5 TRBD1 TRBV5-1 TGCGCCAGCAGCGAAGGGGGCAGGGTCGATCAGCCCCAGCATTTT CASSEGGRVDQPQHF
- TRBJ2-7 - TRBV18 TGTGCCAGCTCACGGGCAGATTCCTACGAGCAGTACTTC CASSRADSYEQYF
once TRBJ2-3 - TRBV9 TGTGCCAGCAGCGTAGCTCTGGGGCAGGGGGAGGTGGATACGCAGTATTTT CASSVALGQGEVDTQYF
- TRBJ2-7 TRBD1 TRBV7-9 TGTGCCAGCAGCTCCCGGGACAGGGTTTTCGACGAGCAGTACTTC CASSSRDRVFDEQYF
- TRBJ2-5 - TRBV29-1 TGCAGCGTTGCCAGGGAAGAGACCCAGTACTTC CSVAREETQYF
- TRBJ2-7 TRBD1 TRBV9 TGTGCCAGCAGCGTCGGACAGGGGGCTTACGAGCAGTACTTC CASSVGQGAYEQYF
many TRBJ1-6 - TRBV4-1 TGCGCCAGCAGCCAAGAGGGCAGGGGCGGTTCACCCCTCCACTTT CASSQEGRGGSPLHF
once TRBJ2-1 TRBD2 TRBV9 TGTGCCAGCAGCTCCGGGGGACTAGCCGTTGAGCAGTTCTTC CASSSGGLAVEQFF
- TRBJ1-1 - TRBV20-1 TGCAGTGCTTACAGGGACACTGAAGCTTTCTTT CSAYRDTEAFF
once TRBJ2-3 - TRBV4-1 TGCGCCAGCAGCCAAGATGGGCGGGCGGGCATTGTCACAGATACGCAGTATTTT CASSQDGRAGIVTDTQYF
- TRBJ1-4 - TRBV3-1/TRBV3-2 TGTGCCAGCAGCCAACAGGCCTCTGGAAAACTGTTTTTT CASSQQASGKLFF
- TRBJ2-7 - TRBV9 TGTGCCAGCAGCGAAGGACAGCCTGGTGTCTACGAGCAGTACTTC CASSEGQPGVYEQYF
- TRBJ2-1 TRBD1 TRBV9 TGTGCCAGCAGCGTGGACCCCGGGACAGGGACCCATGAGCAGTTCTTC CASSVDPGTGTHEQFF
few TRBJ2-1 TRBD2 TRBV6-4 TGTGCCAGCAGTGACCACGGCGGGGGGGAATACAATGAGCAGTTCTTC CASSDHGGGEYNEQFF
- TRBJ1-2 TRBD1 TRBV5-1 TGCGCCAGCAGCTCGGGACAGGGGGTCCTCTATGGCTACACCTTC CASSSGQGVLYGYTF
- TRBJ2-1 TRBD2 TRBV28 TGTGCCAGCAGCCTAGGACTAGCGGGAGGGCCTCGGAATGAGCAGTTCTTC CASSLGLAGGPRNEQFF
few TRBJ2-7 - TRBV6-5 TGTGCCAGCATGGTGGGACTCACGACCTACGAGCAGTACTTC CASMVGLTTYEQYF
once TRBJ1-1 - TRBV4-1 TGCGCCAGCAGCCAAGATCGGGGGGGGAACACTGAAGCTTTCTTT CASSQDRGGNTEAFF
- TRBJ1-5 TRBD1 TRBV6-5 TGTGCCATCCGGGACAGGTACAATCAGCCCCAGCATTTT CAIRDRYNQPQHF
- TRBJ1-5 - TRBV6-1 TGTGCCAGCAGTGAGGACTCTCATTGGGGCAATCAGCCCCAGCATTTT CASSEDSHWGNQPQHF
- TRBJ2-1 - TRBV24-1 TGTGCCACCCCTCGAGAGCCCGATTTCTACAATGAGCAGTTCTTC CATPREPDFYNEQFF
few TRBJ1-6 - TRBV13 TGTGCCAGCAGCTTAGGGGCAGGGTACAATTCACCCCTCCACTTT CASSLGAGYNSPLHF
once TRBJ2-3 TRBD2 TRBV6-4 TGTGCCAGCAACGGACTAGCGGGGGGGATAAGCACAGATACGCAGTATTTT CASNGLAGGISTDTQYF
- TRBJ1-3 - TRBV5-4 TGTGCCAGCAGCTTAGATAGGAGGGACTCTGGAAACACCATATATTTT CASSLDRRDSGNTIYF
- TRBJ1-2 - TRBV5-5 TGTGCCAGCAGCTTATCTGACATCGCCTTTAACTATGGCTACACCTTC CASSLSDIAFNYGYTF
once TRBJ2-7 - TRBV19 TGTGCCAGTAGCAATAGCGGCAGCTCCTACGAGCAGTACTTC CASSNSGSSYEQYF
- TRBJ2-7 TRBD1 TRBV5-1 TGCGCCAGCGGACAGGGATGGTCTAGCGAGCAGTACTTC CASGQGWSSEQYF
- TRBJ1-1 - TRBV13 TGTGCCAGCAGCCCCGTTAGAGTAAACACTGAAGCTTTCTTT CASSPVRVNTEAFF
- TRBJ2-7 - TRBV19 TGTGCCATGATCGGAGTCTACGAGCAGTACTTC CAMIGVYEQYF
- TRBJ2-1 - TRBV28 TGTGCCAGCACCCCCGTGGAGGGCGGTAGCTCCTACAATGAGCAGTTCTTC CASTPVEGGSSYNEQFF
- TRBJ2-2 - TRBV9 TGTGCCAGCAGCGTAGTGTGGGGACAGAACACCGGGGAGCTGTTTTTT CASSVVWGQNTGELFF
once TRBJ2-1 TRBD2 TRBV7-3 TGTGCCAGCAGCCCCCATGGGACTAGCATCGACAATGAGCAGTTCTTC CASSPHGTSIDNEQFF
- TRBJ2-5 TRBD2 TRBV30 TGTGCCTGGAGTAGCGGGAGCGAAGAGACCCAGTACTTC CAWSSGSEETQYF
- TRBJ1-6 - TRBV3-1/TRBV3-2 TGTGCCAGCAGCCTTTGCCGGGAATTGCCCTGCAATTCACCCCTCCACTTT CASSLCRELPCNSPLHF